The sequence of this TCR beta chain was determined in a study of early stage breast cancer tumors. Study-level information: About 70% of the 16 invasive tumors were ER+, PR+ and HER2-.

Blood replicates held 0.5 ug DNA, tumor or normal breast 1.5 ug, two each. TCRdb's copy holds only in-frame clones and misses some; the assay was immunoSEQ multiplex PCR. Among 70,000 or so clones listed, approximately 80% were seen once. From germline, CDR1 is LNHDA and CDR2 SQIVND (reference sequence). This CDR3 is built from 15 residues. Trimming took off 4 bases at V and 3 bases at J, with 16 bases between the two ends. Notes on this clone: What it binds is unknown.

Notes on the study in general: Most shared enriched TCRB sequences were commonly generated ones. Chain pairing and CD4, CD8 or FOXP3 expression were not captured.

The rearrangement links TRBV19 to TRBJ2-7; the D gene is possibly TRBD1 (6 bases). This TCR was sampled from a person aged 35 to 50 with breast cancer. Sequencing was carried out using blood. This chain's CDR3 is CASSRGHSLGYEQYF. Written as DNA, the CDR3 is TGTGCCAGTAGTAGGGGACACTCCTTGGGCTACGAGCAGTACTTC. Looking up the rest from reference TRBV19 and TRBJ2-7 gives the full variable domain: DGGITQSPKYLFRKEGQNVTLSCEQNLNHDAMYWYRQDPGQGLRLIYYSQIVNDFQKGDIAEGYSVSREKKESFPLTVTSAQKNPTAFYLCASSRGHSLGYEQYFGPGTRLTVT.